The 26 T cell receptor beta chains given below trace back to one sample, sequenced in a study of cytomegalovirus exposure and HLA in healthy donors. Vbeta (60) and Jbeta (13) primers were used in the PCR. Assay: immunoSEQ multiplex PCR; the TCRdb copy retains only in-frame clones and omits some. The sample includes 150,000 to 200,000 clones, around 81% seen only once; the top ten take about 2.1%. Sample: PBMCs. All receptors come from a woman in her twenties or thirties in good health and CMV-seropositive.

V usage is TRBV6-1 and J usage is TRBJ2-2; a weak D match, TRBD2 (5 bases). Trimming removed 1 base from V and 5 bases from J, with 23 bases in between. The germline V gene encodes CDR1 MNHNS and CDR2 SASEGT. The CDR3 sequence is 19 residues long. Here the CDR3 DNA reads TGTGCCAGCAGTGAAGGGTGGAGAGAGGGAAGGGTTTGGACCGGGGAGCTGTTTTTT. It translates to CASSEGWREGRVWTGELFF.

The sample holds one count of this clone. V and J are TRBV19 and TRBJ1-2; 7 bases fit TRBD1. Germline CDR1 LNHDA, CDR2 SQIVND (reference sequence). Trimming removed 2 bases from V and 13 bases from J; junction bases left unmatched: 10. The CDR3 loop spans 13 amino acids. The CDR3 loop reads CASSISGTVKGTF. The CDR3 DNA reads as TGTGCCAGTAGTATATCCGGGACAGTGAAAGGCACCTTC.

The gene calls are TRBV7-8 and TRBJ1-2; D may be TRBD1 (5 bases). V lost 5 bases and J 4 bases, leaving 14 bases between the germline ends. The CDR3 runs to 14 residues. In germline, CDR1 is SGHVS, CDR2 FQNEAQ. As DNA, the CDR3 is TGTGCCAGCAGCGGCGGGGGGGTATCCTATGGCTACACCTTC. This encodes CASSGGGVSYGYTF.

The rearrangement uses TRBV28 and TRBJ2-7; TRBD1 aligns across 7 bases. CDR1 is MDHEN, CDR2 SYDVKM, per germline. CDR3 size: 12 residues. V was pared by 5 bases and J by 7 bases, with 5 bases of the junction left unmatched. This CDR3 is CASSPTTGEQYF. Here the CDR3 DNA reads TGTGCCAGCAGTCCTACGACAGGGGAGCAGTACTTC.

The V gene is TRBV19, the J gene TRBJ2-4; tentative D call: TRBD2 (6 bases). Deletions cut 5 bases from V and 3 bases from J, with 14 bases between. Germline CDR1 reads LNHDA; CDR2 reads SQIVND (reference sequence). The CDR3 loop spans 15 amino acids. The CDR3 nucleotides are TGTGCCAGTAGTGTTACATTTAGCGGCAAAAACATTCAGTACTTC. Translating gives CASSVTFSGKNIQYF. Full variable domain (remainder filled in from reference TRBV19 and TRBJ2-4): DGGITQSPKYLFRKEGQNVTLSCEQNLNHDAMYWYRQDPGQGLRLIYYSQIVNDFQKGDIAEGYSVSREKKESFPLTVTSAQKNPTAFYLCASSVTFSGKNIQYFGAGTRLSVL.

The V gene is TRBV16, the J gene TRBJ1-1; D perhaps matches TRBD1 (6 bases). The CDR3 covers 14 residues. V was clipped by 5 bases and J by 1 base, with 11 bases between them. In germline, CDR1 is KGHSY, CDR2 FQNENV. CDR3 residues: CASSLGQRNTEAFF. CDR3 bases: TGTGCCAGCAGCTTAGGACAGCGGAACACTGAAGCTTTCTTT.

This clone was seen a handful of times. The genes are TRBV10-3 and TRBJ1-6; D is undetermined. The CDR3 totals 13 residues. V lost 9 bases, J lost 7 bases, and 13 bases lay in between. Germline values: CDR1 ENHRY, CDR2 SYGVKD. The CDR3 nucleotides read TGTGCCATAGGAGGGCAGGACAATTCACCCCTCCACTTT. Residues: CAIGGQDNSPLHF.

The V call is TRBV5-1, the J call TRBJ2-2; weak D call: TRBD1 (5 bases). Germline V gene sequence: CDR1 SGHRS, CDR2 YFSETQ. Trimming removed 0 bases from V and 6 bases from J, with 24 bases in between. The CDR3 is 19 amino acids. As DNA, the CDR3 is TGCGCCAGCAGCTTGGTGGGGCCCGGGTCCATTGGAGCCCCCGGGGAGCTGTTTTTT. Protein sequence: CASSLVGPGSIGAPGELFF.

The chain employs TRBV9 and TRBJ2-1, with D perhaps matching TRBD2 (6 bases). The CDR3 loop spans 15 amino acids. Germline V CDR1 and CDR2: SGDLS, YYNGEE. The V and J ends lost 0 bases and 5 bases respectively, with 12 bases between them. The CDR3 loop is CASSVGGRTHNEQFF. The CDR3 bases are TGTGCCAGCAGCGTAGGTGGGAGGACTCACAATGAGCAGTTCTTC. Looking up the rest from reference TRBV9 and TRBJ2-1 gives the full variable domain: DSGVTQTPKHLITATGQRVTLRCSPRSGDLSVYWYQQSLDQGLQFLIQYYNGEERAKGNILERFSAQQFPDLHSELNLSSLELGDSALYFCASSVGGRTHNEQFFGPGTRLTVL.

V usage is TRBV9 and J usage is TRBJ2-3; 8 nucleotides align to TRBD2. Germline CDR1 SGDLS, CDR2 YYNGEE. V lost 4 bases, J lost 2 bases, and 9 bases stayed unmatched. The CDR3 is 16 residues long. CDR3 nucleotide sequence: TGTGCCAGCAGCCTGAGCGCGGGGGGCCTCACAGATACGCAGTATTTT. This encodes CASSLSAGGLTDTQYF.

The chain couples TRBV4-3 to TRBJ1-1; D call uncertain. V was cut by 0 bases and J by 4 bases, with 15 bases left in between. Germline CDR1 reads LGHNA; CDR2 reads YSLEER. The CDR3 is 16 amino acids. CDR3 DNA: TGCGCCAGCAGCCAAGATAGTGGGGAGGGTGGCACTGAAGCTTTCTTT. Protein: CASSQDSGEGGTEAFF.

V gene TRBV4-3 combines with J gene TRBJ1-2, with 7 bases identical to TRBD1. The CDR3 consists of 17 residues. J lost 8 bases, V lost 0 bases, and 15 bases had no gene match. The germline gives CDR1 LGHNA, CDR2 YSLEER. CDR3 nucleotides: TGCGCCAGCAGCCAAGATTTATTAGTCGGGACAGCCGGGGGCTACACCTTC. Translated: CASSQDLLVGTAGGYTF.

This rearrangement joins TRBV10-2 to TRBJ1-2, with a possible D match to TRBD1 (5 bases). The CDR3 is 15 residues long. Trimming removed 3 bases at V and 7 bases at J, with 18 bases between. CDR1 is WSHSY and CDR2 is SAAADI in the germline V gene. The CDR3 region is CASSESPRAGSGYTF. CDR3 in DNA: TGCGCCAGCAGTGAAAGTCCTAGGGCAGGGTCTGGCTACACCTTC.

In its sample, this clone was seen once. The CDR3 protein is CASSETDTQYF. The CDR3 DNA follows: TGTGCCAGCAGCGAGACAGATACGCAGTATTTT. The chain carries TRBV7-9 and TRBJ2-3; D call uncertain. The ends were cut back, 5 bases at V and 3 bases at J, with 3 bases in the middle. CDR3 length: 11 amino acids. Looked up from germline, CDR1 is SEHNR and CDR2 is FQNEAQ (reference sequence).

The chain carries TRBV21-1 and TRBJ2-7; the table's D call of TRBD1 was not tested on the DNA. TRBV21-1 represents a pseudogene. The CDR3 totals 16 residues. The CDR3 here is CASSTPGQGHSYEQYF. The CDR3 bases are TGTGCCAGCAGCACACCGGGACAGGGCCACTCCTACGAGCAGTACTTC.

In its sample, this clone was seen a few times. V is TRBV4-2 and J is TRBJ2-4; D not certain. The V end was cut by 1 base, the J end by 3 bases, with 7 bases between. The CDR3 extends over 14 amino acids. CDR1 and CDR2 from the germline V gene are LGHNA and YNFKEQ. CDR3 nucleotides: TGTGCCAGCAGCCAAGTAGAGTACAAAAACATTCAGTACTTC. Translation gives CASSQVEYKNIQYF.

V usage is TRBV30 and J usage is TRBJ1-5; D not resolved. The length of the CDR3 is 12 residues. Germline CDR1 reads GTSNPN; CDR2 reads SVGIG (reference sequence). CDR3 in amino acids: CAIGRGSQPQHF. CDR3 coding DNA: TGTGCGATTGGAAGAGGGAGTCAGCCCCAGCATTTT.

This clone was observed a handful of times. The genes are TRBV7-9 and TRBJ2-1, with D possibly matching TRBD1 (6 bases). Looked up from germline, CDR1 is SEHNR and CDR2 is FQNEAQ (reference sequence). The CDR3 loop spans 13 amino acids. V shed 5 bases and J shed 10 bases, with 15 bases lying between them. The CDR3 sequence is CASSHSDSSEQFF. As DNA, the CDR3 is TGTGCCAGCAGCCACTCGGACAGTTCCGAGCAGTTCTTC.

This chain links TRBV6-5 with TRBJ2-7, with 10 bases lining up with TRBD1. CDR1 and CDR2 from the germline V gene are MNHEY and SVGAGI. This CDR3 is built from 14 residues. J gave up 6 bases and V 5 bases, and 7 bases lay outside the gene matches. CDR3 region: CASSAGTGEFEQYF. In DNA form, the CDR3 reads TGTGCCAGCAGTGCCGGGACAGGGGAATTCGAGCAGTACTTC.

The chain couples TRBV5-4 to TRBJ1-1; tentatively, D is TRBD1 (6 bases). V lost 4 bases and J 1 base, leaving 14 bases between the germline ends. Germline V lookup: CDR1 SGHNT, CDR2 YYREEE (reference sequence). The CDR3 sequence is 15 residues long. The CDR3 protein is CASSPRTARNTEAFF. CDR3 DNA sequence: TGTGCCAGCAGCCCAAGGACAGCGAGGAACACTGAAGCTTTCTTT.

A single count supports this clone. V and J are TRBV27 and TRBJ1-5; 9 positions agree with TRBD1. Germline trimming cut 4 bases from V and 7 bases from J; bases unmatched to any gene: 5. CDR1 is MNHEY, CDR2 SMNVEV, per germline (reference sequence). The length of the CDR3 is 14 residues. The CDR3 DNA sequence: TGTGCCAGCAGTTCACAGGGGGCAGAGCAGCCCCAGCATTTT. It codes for CASSSQGAEQPQHF.

The chain's CDR3 is CASSDKQGVNTEAFF. As DNA, the CDR3 is TGTGCCAGCAGTGATAAACAGGGTGTAAACACTGAAGCTTTCTTT. This chain uses TRBV2 with TRBJ1-1; perhaps TRBD1 as D (6 bases). The CDR3 runs 15 residues. The V gene's germline CDR1 is SNHLY and CDR2 FYNNEI. The ends were cut back, 3 bases at V and 2 bases at J, with 13 bases in the middle.

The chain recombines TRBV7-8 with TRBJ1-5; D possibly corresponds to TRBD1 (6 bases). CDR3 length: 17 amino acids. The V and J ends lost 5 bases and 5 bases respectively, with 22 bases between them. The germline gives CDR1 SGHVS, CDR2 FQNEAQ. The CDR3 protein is CASSTRLGGARDQPQHF. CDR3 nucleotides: TGTGCCAGCAGCACCCGGCTGGGGGGGGCAAGAGATCAGCCCCAGCATTTT.

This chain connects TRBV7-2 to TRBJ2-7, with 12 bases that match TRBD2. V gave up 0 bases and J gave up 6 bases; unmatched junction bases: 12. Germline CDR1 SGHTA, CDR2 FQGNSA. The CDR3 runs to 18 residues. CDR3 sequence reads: CASSLAPDRTSGTPEQYF. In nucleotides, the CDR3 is TGTGCCAGCAGCTTAGCGCCGGATCGGACTAGCGGGACTCCCGAGCAGTACTTC.

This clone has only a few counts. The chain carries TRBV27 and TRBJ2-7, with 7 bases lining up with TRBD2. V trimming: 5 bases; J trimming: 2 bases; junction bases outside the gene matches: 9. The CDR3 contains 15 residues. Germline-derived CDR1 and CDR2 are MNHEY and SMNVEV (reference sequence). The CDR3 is CASSPQRGLAYEQYF. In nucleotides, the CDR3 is TGTGCCAGCAGTCCCCAGCGGGGACTTGCCTACGAGCAGTACTTC.

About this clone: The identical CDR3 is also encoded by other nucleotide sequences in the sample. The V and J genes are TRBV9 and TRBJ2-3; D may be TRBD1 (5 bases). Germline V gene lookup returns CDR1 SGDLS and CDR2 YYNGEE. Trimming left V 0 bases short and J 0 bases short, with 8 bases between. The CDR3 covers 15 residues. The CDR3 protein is CASSVAPGSTDTQYF. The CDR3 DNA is TGTGCCAGCAGCGTAGCCCCAGGGAGCACAGATACGCAGTATTTT.